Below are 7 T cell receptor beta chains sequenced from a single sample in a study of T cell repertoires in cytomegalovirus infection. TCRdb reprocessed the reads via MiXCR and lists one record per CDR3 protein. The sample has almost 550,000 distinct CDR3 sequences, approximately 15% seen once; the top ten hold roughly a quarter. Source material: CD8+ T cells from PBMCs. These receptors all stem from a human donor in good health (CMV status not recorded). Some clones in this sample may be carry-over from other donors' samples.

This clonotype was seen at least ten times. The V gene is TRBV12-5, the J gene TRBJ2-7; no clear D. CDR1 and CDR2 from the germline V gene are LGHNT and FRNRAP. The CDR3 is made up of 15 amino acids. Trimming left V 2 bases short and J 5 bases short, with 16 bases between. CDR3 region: CASGLPAGPYHEQYF. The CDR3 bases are TGTGCTAGTGGTTTGCCCGCCGGACCCTACCACGAGCAGTACTTC.

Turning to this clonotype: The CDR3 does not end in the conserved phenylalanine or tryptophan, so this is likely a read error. The CDR3 spells CATSTWTGLGNHEQFL. In DNA, the CDR3 is TGTGCCACCAGCACCTGGACGGGACTAGGGAACCATGAGCAGTTCTTA. The rearrangement links TRBV15 to TRBJ2-1; 8 positions agree with TRBD2. In germline, CDR1 is LNHNV, CDR2 YYDKDF (reference sequence). J gave up 8 bases and V 4 bases, and 13 bases lay outside the gene matches. The CDR3 has 16 residues.

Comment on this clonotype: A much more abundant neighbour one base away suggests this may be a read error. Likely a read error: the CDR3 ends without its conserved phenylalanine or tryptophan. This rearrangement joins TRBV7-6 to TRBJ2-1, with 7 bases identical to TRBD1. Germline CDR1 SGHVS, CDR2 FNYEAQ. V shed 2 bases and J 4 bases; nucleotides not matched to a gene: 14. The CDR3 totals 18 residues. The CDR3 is CASSLLADREIDYNEQFL. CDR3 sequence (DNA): TGTGCCAGCAGCTTATTAGCCGACAGGGAAATAGATTACAATGAGCAGTTCTTA.

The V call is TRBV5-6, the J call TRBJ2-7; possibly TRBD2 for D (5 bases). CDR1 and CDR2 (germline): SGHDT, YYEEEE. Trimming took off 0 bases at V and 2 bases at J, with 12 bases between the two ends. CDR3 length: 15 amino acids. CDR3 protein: CASSLDIRTPYEQYF. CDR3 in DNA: TGTGCCAGCAGCTTGGATATCAGGACTCCCTACGAGCAGTACTTC.

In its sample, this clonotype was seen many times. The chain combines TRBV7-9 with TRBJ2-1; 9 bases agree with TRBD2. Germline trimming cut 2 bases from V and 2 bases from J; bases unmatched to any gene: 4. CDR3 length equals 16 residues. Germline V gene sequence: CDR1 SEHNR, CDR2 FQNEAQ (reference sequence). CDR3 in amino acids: CASSLPTSGTYNEQFF. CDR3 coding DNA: TGTGCCAGCAGCTTACCGACTAGCGGAACCTACAATGAGCAGTTCTTC. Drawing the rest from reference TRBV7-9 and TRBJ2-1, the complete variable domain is DTGVSQNPRHKITKRGQNVTFRCDPISEHNRLYWYRQTLGQGPEFLTYFQNEAQLEKSRLLSDRFSAERPKGSFSTLEIQRTEQGDSAMYLCASSLPTSGTYNEQFFGPGTRLTVL.

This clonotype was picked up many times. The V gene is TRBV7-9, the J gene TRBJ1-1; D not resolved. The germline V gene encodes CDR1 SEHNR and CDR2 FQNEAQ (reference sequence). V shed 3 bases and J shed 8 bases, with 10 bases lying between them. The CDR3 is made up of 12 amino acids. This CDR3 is CASSFSNSEAFF. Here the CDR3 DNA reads TGTGCCAGCAGCTTTTCTAACAGCGAAGCTTTCTTT.

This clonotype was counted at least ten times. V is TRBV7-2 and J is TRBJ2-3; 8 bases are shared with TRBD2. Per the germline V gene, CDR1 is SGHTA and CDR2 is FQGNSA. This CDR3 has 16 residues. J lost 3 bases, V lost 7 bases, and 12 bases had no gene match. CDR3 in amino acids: CASTSSSGSWTDTQYF. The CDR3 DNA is TGTGCCAGCACGAGCAGCAGCGGGAGTTGGACAGATACGCAGTATTTT.